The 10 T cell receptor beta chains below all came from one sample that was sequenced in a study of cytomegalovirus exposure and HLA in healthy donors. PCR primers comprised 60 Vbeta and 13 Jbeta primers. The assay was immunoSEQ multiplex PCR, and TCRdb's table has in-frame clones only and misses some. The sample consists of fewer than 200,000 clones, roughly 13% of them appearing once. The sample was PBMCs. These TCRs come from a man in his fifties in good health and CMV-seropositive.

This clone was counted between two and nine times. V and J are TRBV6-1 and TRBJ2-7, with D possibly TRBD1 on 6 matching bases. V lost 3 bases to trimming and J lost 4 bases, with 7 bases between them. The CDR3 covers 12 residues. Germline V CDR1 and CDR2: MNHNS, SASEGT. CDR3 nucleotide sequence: TGTGCCAGCAGTGACAGGGGTTACGAGCAGTACTTC. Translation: CASSDRGYEQYF.

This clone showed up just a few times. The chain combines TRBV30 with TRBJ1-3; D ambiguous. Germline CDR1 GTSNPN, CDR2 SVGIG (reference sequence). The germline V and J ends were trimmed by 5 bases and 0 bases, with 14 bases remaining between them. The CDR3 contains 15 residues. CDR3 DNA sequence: TGTGCCTGGGCGGCGGATCTTGGCTCTGGAAACACCATATATTTT. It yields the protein CAWAADLGSGNTIYF.

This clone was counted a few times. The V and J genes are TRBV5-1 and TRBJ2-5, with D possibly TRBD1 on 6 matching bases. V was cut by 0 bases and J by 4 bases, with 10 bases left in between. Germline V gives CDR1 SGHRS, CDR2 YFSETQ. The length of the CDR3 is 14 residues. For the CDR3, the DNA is TGCGCCAGCAGCTTGGGGTGGGGGCCAGAGACCCAGTACTTC. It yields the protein CASSLGWGPETQYF.

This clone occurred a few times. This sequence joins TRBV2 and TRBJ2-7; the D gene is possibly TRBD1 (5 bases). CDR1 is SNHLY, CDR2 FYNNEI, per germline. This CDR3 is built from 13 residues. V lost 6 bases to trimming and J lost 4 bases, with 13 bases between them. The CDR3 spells CASSLDSPYEQYV. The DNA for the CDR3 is TGTGCCAGCAGCCTAGACAGTCCTTACGAGCAGTACGTC.

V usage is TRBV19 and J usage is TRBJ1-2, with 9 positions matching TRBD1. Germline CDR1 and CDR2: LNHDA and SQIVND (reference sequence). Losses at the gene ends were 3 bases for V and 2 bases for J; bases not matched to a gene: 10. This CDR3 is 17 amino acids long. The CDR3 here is CASSIFLGQGLNYGYTF. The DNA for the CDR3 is TGTGCCAGTAGTATTTTTCTGGGACAGGGATTAAACTATGGCTACACCTTC.

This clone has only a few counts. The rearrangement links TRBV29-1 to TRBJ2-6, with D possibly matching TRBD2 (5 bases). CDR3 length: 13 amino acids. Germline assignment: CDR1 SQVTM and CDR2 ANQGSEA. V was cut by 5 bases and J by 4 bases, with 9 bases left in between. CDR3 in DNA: TGCAGCGTTCGAGGGTCCGGGGCCAACGTCCTGACTTTC. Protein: CSVRGSGANVLTF.

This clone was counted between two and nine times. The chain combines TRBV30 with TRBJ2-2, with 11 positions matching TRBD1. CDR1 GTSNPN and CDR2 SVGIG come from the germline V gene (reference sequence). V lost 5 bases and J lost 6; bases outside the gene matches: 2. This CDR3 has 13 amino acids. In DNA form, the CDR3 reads TGTGCCTGGGGACAGGGGGCAGCCGGGGAGCTGTTTTTT. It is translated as CAWGQGAAGELFF. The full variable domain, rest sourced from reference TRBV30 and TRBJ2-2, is SQTIHQWPATLVQPVGSPLSLECTVEGTSNPNLYWYRQAAGRGLQLLFYSVGIGQISSEVPQNLSASRPQDRQFILSSKKLLLSDSGFYLCAWGQGAAGELFFGEGSRLTVL.

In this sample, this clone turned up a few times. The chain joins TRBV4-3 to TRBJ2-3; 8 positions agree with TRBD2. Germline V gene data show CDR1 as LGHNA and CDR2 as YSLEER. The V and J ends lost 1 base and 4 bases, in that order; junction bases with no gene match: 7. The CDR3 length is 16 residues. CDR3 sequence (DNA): TGCGCCAGCAGCCAAGGGGGGACTAGGTTCGCAGATACGCAGTATTTT. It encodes CASSQGGTRFADTQYF.

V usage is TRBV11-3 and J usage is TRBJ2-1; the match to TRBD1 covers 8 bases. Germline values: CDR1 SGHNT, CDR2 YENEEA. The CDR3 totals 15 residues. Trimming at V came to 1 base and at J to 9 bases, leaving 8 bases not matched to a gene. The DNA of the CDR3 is TGTGCCAGCAGCTTAGCCCTGGGACAGGCTGTTGAGCAGTTCTTC. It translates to CASSLALGQAVEQFF.

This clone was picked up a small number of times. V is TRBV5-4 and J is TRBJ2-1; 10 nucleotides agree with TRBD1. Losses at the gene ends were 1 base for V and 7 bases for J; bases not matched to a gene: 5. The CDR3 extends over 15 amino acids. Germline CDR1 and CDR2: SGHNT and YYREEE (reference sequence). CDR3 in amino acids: CASSLRQGAGNEQFF. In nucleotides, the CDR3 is TGTGCCAGCAGCTTGAGACAGGGGGCGGGAAATGAGCAGTTCTTC.